This TCR beta chain was sequenced in a study of blood T cell repertoires in COVID-19. Recruitment covered about 25 US areas and drew participants whose ages spanned about 18 to 95 years. Recovery meant two consecutive negative NP/OP PCR tests, professional clearance, or resolved symptoms. This CDR3 contains 15 residues. The germline CDR1 and CDR2 sequences are SQVTM and ANQGSEA. V lost 6 bases and J lost 4, with 20 bases in between. Original processing notes: Estimated nucleated cell counts came from reference gene primer amplification. The assay was immunoSEQ multiplex PCR, and TCRdb's table has in-frame clones only and misses some. For V, J and clone size, that table is used; D and trimming come from the DNA. The sample holds a few hundred thousand clones, 80% to 90% seen once.

V is TRBV29-1 and J is TRBJ2-3; weak D call: TRBD1 (6 bases). The source material was PBMCs or T cells enriched from blood (not recorded which). The receptor comes from a man aged 25-45 years who had recovered from COVID-19. The CDR3 sequence is CSVTAPGQHSDTQYF. CDR3 nucleotides: TGCAGCGTGACGGCACCGGGACAACACTCAGATACGCAGTATTTT.